This TCR beta chain stems from a study of Graves' ophthalmopathy and Graves' hyperthyroidism (dated by TCRdb to 2016 to 2019). For the study in its entirety: Peripheral blood samples were taken at the time of initial diagnosis, before any treatment was given. To tell Graves' ophthalmopathy apart from Graves' hyperthyroidism, and to predict which patients would progress to ophthalmopathy, the study relied on TCR beta repertoire signatures. In total, some 130 blood samples were TCR-sequenced: approximately 42 ophthalmopathy, some 72 hyperthyroidism and roughly 17 hyperthyroidism-to-ophthalmopathy patients. To explore V-J signatures that distinguish ophthalmopathy from hyperthyroidism, a discovery set of 100 patients was enrolled, made up of under 50 with ophthalmopathy and some 58 with stable hyperthyroidism. The independent validation cohort included 18 hyperthyroidism patients plus 17 patients who later progressed from hyperthyroidism to ophthalmopathy. In more than five hyperthyroidism patients, T-cell repertoires of thyroid tissue and blood were compared. Following sampling, methimazole starting at 30 mg daily was administered to hyperthyroidism patients, and high-dose intravenous methylprednisolone was administered to ophthalmopathy patients. The 100 discovery patients were randomly divided into training and test sets at a 7:3 ratio. Beyond this particular receptor, the publication reports: Most expanded thyroid clonotypes with frequency above 0.001 were also detected in blood, suggesting blood repertoires may reflect the thyroid immune response. In cross-validation, the 13-signature model distinguished ophthalmopathy from stable hyperthyroidism with 87.88% sensitivity and around 84% specificity, while in the test set the corresponding values were roughly 80% and 75%. In validation, the model predicted ophthalmopathy progression with over 60% sensitivity and approximately 72% specificity; fewer than 15 predicted patients were CT-confirmed with GO in a median of about 6.1 months. Sample size was not statistically predetermined, and group allocation was not concealed from the investigators.

Remarks on this clonotype: Its antigen remains unidentified. No much larger clone is present one base from it, and per-base qualities are unavailable.

Patients with ophthalmopathy had moderately to severely active disease, with a Clinical Activity Score of 3 or more, a NOSPECS grade of 4 or more, and a disease duration of less than 3 months. Patients were excluded if they had other autoimmune diseases, uncontrolled infections, pregnancy or lactation. Clinical symptoms, serum thyroxine, TRAb, thyroid ultrasound and orbital computed tomography formed the basis of the diagnosis. Ficoll-Paque density gradient centrifugation was used to isolate PBMCs from around 9.1 ml of fresh peripheral blood. Trizol reagent was used to extract the total RNA, and its quality was then checked on an Agilent 2100 Bioanalyzer. The CDR3 covers 15 residues, taking in both the cysteine and the phenylalanine. Here the CDR3 DNA is all that survives: 45 bases in frame from base 1. The germline V gene (reference sequence) specifies MNHEY as CDR1 and SMNVEV as CDR2. Deletion took 5 bases off V and 3 bases off J, with a span of 14 bases between the germline ends.

For repertoire sequencing, TCR beta CDR3 regions were amplified from RNA transcripts. A first-round RT-PCR used HTBI primers with the Qiagen OneStep RT-PCR kit, followed by a second-round multiplex PCR, size selection and purification. Libraries were sequenced on an Illumina HiSeq2000 using paired-end 100 bp reads. The study's own analysis went as follows. SOAPnuke was used to process the reads, removing any read that contained adapters or uncalled bases, had a mean Phred below 15, or lacked an exact match to the constant primer or identifier. COPE v1.2.5 was used to merge the high-quality paired reads. Unique nucleotide sequences were defined as clonotypes and aligned to IMGT TRB V, D and J references using MiTCR v1.1. Analysis was restricted to V-J combinations with a frequency above 0.0001, which covered just over 98% of repertoires. A TCR clonal expansion and chaos score per V-J combination was defined as the ratio of F50 clonal expansion to chaos observed in the TCRdist matrix. Features were reduced by Welch's t-statistics and random forest to approximately 13 V-J combinations, which fed a naive Bayes classifier. The Morisita-Horn index was used to measure how similar the thyroid and blood repertoires were. TCRdb cleaned the public reads at Q25 with fastp, built clones with MiXCR and kept in-frame beta chains. One record per CDR3 amino acid sequence lists the most common genes and DNA. The V and J calls follow TCRdb's processing rather than the paper's. The sample table holds about 160,000 distinct CDR3 sequences, of which roughly two fifths were seen once. The ten largest clones represent around 5.5% of the sample.

Specimen: peripheral blood. This TCR derives from a woman between 40 and 50 years old with Graves' ophthalmopathy. Donor details come from another sample of the same person, matched by shared clones. The chain uses TRBV27 and TRBJ1-5, and perhaps TRBD1 as D gene, on 5 matching bases. The CDR3 sequence is CASSPLQGNNQPQHF. Read as DNA, the sequence is TGTGCCAGCAGTCCCCTTCAGGGCAACAATCAGCCCCAGCATTTT.